This TCR beta chain was profiled in a study of T cell changes during pregnancy in multiple sclerosis. Generated by immunoSEQ multiplex PCR, the TCRdb table keeps only in-frame clones and is missing some. This repertoire shows around 49,000 clones, 85% to 95% found once; its top ten account for over 4.5%. V gave up 4 bases and J gave up 0 bases; unmatched junction bases: 0. Germline values: CDR1 LGHNA, CDR2 YNFKEQ. CDR3 size: 16 residues. Sequencing was performed on CD8+ T cells from peripheral blood mononuclear cells, taken in the first trimester of pregnancy. This receptor was identified in a female donor with multiple sclerosis, enrolled in a pregnancy study. This chain uses TRBV4-2 with TRBJ2-6, with 10 bases matching TRBD2. CDR3 nucleotide sequence: TGTGCCAGCAGCCCTAGCGGGAGCTCTGGGGCCAACGTCCTGACTTTC. This sequence encodes CASSPSGSSGANVLTF.